Given below is one T cell receptor (beta chain) in context. Its antigen remains undetermined. It has no much larger one-base neighbor in the sample; base qualities were not kept. The sample is drawn from a study of blood T cell repertoires in COVID-19 (TCRdb year 2020). Notes on the research overall: Samples covering the acute and convalescent phases of COVID-19 were provided by collaborators in the United States, Italy and Spain. The material from the prospective study consisted of cDNA or gDNA derived from T cells, B-cell-depleted T cells, or PBMCs. Deeply sampled blood TCRbeta repertoires from subjects exposed to, actively infected with, or recovered from COVID-19 were included in the dataset. The repertoires were released in a freely available public database meant as a resource for research on the immune response to SARS-CoV-2. The samples were drawn from the first 160 participants of the ongoing ImmuneRACE study and from 1,254 subjects provided by 6 global collaborators. Sample metadata almost always included a de-identified subject ID, COVID-19 status, age in years and sex. Where HLA class I and class II types were available, the types were taken from metadata supplied by the sample provider, not from assay-based typing. Overall study results and their limits: The quantity of clinical and demographic metadata differed by source and by participant and was supplied without curation.

In the prospective study, participants were roughly 18 to 100 years old, resided in fewer than 25 geographic areas of the United States, and were enrolled through a virtual design. In the prospective study, cohorts were assigned on the basis of participant-reported clinical history obtained from a screening survey and a study questionnaire. Recovered participants in ImmuneRACE Cohort 3 were defined as having two consecutive negative NP/OP PCR tests, clearance from a healthcare professional, or resolution of symptoms. Mobile phlebotomists in the prospective study collected whole blood, serum and a nasopharyngeal or oropharyngeal swab from every participant. Over a 2-month period, participants in the prospective study had the option of providing additional blood draws and questionnaires. Blood samples from the prospective study were shipped frozen or at room temperature prior to DNA extraction. The immunoSEQ Assay, a bias-controlled multiplex PCR, was used to amplify TCRbeta CDR3 regions from genomic DNA. On the authors' methods: Nucleated cell counts per sample were estimated from amplification of reference gene primers within the assay. To quantify the absolute abundance of each unique TCRbeta CDR3 rearrangement, sequence reads were collapsed and filtered. Productive Simpson clonality was computed per sample as the square root of Simpson's diversity index over productive rearrangements. The table comes from immuneACCESS by way of TCRdb, which keeps in-frame sequences with V and J called. Part of the clones is missing from these tables; in studies checked, under half for an unresolved V gene and the rest for unknown reasons. V and J calls plus clone size are reproduced from that table; the DNA served to infer D and trimming. Recorded for this sample are hundreds of thousands of clones; approximately 85% of them occurred a single time. The ten biggest clones cover around 1% of the sample.

The germline V gene encodes CDR1 SGHRS and CDR2 YFSETQ. V ends up 4 bases short and J 6 bases short, with an unmatched junction base count of 8. Including the terminal cysteine and phenylalanine, the CDR3 comprises 14 residues. Only CDR3 DNA is held: 42 bases, read in frame from base 1. The chain joins TRBV5-1 to TRBJ1-2; 8 bases in between match TRBD1. The sample was PBMCs or T cells enriched from blood (not recorded which). The TCR sequence derives from a woman in her 30s who had recovered from COVID-19. The DNA sequence is as follows: TGCGCCAGCAGCCCAGGACAGGGAGCGGATGGCTACACCTTC. Its product reads: CASSPGQGADGYTF.